This entry is about one T cell receptor beta chain. The method was immunoSEQ multiplex PCR; TCRdb's version includes in-frame clones alone and lacks a portion of them. The sample holds about 40,000 clones, approximately 80% seen once. The source of the sample is a study of STAT5B mutations in CD4+ large granular lymphocyte leukemia. This receptor was taken from a human donor in good health. What was sequenced was CD4+ T cells from blood buffy coats.

CDR3 DNA sequence: TGTGCCAGCACCTGGGGGGGAGAGACCCAGTACTTC. Its translation: CASTWGGETQYF. The chain recombines TRBV5-8 with TRBJ2-5; 7 nucleotides line up with TRBD2. This CDR3 spans 12 amino acids. V was pared by 6 bases and J by 4 bases, with 3 bases of the junction left unmatched. Looked up from germline, CDR1 is SGHTS and CDR2 is YDEGEE.